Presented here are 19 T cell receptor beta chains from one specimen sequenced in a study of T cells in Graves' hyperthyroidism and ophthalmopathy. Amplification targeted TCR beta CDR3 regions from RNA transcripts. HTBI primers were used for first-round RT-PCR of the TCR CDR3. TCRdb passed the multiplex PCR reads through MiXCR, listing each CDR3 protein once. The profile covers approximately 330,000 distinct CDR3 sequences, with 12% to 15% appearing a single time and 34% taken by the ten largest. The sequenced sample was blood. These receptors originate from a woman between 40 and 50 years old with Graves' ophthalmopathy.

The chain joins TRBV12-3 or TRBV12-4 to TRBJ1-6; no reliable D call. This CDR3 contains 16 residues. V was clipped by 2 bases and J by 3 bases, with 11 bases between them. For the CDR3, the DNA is TGTGCCAGCAGTTTAACTCCAGAGGTCTATAATTCACCCCTCCACTTT. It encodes CASSLTPEVYNSPLHF.

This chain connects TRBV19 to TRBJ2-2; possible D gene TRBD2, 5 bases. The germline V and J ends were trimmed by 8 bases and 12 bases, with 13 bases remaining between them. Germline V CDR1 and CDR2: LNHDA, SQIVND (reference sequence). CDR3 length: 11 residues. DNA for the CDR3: TGTGCCAGTCATCTGGACTCCCAGCTGTTTTTT. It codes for CASHLDSQLFF.

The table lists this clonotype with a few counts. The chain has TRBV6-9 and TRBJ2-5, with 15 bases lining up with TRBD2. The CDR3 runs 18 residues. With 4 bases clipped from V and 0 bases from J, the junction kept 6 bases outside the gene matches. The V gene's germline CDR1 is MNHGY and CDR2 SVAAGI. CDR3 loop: CASSWTSGGATNQETQYF. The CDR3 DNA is TGTGCCAGCAGTTGGACTAGCGGGGGGGCAACTAACCAAGAGACCCAGTACTTC.

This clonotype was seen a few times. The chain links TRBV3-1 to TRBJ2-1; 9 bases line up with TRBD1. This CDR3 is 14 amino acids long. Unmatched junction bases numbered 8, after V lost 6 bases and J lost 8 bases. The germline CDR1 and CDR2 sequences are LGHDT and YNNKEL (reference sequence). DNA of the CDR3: TGTGCCAGCAGTTATGGACAGGGGATTTATGAGCAGTTCTTC. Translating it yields CASSYGQGIYEQFF.

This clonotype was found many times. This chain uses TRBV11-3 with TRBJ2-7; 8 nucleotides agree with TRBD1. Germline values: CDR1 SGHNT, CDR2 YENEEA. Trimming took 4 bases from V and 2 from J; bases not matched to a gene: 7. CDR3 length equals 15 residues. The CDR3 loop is CASSSPGQAAYEQYF. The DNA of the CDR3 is TGTGCCAGCAGCTCCCCGGGACAGGCCGCCTACGAGCAGTACTTC. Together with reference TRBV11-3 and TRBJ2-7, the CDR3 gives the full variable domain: EAGVVQSPRYKIIEKKQPVAFWCNPISGHNTLYWYLQNLGQGPELLIRYENEEAVDDSQLPKDRFSAERLKGVDSTLKIQPAELGDSAVYLCASSSPGQAAYEQYFGPGTRLTVT.

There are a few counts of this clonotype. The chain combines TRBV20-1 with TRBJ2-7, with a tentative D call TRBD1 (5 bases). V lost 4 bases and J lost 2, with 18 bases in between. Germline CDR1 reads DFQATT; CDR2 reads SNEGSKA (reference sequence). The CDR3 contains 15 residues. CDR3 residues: CSATLLPATAYEQYF. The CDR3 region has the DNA TGCAGTGCTACCCTCCTGCCGGCGACAGCCTACGAGCAGTACTTC.

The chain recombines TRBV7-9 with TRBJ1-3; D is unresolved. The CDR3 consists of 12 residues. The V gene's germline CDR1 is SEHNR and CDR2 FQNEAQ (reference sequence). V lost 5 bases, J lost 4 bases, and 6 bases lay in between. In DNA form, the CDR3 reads TGTGCCAGCAGCCAGACAGGAAACACCATATATTTT. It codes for CASSQTGNTIYF.

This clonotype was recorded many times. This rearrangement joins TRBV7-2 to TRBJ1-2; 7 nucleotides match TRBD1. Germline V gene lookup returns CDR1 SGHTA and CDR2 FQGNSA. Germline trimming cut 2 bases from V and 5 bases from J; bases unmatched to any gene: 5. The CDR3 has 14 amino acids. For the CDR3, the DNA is TGTGCCAGCAGCTTAAGAGGGGACAGATATGGCTACACCTTC. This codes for CASSLRGDRYGYTF. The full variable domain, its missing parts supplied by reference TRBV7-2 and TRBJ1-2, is GAGVSQSPSNKVTEKGKDVELRCDPISGHTALYWYRQSLGQGLEFLIYFQGNSAPDKSGLPSDRFSAERTGGSVSTLTIQRTQQEDSAVYLCASSLRGDRYGYTFGSGTRLTVV.

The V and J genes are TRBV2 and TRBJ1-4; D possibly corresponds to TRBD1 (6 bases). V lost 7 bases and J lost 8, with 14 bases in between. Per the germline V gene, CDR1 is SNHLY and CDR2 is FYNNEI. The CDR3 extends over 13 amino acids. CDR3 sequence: CASTPYGQEKLFF. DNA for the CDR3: TGTGCCAGCACCCCATACGGACAGGAAAAACTGTTTTTT. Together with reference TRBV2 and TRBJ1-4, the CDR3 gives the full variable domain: EPEVTQTPSHQVTQMGQEVILRCVPISNHLYFYWYRQILGQKVEFLVSFYNNEISEKSEIFDDQFSVERPDGSNFTLKIRSTKLEDSAMYFCASTPYGQEKLFFGSGTQLSVL.

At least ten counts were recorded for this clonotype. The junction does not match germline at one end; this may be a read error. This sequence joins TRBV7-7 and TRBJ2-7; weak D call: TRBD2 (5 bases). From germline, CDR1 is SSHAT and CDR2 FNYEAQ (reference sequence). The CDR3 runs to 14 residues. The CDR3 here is CASSLVGRESEQYF. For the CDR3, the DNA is TGTGCTAGCAGCTTAGTCGGTCGGGAAAGCGAGCAGTACTTC. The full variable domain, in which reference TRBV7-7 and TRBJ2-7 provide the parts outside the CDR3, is GAGVSQSPRYKVTKRGQDVTLRCDPISSHATLYWYQQALGQGPEFLTYFNYEAQPDKSGLPSDRFSAERPEGSISTLTIQRTEQRDSAMYRCASSLVGRESEQYFGPGTRLTVT.

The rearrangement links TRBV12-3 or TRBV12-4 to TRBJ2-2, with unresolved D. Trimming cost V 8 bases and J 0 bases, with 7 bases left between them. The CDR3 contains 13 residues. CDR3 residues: CASGPTNTGELFF. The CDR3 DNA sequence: TGTGCCAGCGGACCAACGAACACCGGGGAGCTGTTTTTT.

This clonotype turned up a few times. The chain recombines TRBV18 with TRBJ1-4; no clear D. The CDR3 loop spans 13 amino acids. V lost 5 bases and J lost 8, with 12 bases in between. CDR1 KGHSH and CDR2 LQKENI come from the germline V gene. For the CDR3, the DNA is TGTGCCAGCTCATCCGGGAGACAAGAAAAACTGTTTTTT. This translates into CASSSGRQEKLFF.

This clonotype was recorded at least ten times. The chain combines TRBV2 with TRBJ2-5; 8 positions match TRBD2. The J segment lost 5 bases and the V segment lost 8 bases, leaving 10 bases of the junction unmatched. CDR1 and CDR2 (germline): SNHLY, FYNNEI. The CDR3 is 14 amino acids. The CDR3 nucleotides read TGTGCCAGCGCAATATGGGCGGGGGGCGAGACCCAGTACTTC. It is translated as CASAIWAGGETQYF.

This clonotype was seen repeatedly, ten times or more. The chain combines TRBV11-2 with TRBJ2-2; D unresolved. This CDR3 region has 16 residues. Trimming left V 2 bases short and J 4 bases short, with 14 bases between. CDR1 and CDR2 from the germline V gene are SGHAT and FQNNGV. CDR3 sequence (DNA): TGTGCCAGCAGCTTAACTACGGGCACATTCACCGGGGAGCTGTTTTTT. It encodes CASSLTTGTFTGELFF. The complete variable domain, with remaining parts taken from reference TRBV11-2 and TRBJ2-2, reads EAGVAQSPRYKIIEKRQSVAFWCNPISGHATLYWYQQILGQGPKLLIQFQNNGVVDDSQLPKDRFSAERLKGVDSTLKIQPAKLEDSAVYLCASSLTTGTFTGELFFGEGSRLTVL.

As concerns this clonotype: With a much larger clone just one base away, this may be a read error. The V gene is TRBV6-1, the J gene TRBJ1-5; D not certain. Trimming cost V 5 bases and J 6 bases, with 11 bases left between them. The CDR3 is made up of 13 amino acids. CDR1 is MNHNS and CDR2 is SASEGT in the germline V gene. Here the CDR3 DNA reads TGTGCCAGCAGTCCCACGTCTCTTCAGCCCCAGCATTTT. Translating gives CASSPTSLQPQHF.

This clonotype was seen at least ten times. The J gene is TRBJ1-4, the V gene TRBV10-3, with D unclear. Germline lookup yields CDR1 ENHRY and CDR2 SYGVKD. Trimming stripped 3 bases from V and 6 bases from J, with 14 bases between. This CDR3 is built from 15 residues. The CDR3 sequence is CAISDPVTGDEKLFF. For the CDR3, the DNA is TGTGCCATCAGTGATCCCGTTACCGGGGATGAAAAACTGTTTTTT.

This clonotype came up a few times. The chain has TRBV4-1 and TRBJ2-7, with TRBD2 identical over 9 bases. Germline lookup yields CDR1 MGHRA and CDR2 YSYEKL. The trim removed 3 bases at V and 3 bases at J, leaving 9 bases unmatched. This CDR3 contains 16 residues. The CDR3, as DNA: TGCGCCAGCAGCCAGGAAAAAGCGGGAGGATACTACGAGCAGTACTTC. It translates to CASSQEKAGGYYEQYF.

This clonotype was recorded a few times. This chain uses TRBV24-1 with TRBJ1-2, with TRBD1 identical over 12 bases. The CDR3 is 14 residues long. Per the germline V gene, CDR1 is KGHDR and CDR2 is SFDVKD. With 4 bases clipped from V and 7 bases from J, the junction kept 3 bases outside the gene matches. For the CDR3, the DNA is TGTGCCACCAGTGAGCCGGGACAGGGGGCTGGCTACACCTTC. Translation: CATSEPGQGAGYTF.

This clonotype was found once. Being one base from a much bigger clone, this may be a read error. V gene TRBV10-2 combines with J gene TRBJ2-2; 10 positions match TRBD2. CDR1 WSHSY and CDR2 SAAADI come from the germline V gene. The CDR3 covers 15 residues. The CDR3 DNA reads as TGCGCCACCTCCTCTAGCGGGGGTATCACCGGGGGGCTGTTTTTT. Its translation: CATSSSGGITGGLFF.